This entry lists 16 T cell receptor beta chains sequenced from one sample in a study. TCRdb redid the calling of the 5' RACE reads with MiXCR, one entry per CDR3 protein. The sample has over 55,000 distinct CDR3 sequences; around 26% are singletons. The sample was tumor-infiltrating memory CD4+ T cells sorted from the breast tumor. The subset: memory CD4+ T cells, CD4+CD45RO+CD25-. Source of these receptors: a female donor with breast cancer.

The gene calls are TRBV20-1 and TRBJ1-6; D is perhaps TRBD1 (5 bases). The CDR3 is made up of 17 amino acids. CDR1 and CDR2 (germline): DFQATT, SNEGSKA (reference sequence). The germline V and J ends were trimmed by 4 bases and 10 bases, with 26 bases remaining between them. This CDR3 reads CSATTPSHTQDGSPLHF. In DNA, the CDR3 is TGCAGTGCTACAACTCCATCCCACACACAGGATGGCTCACCCCTCCACTTT.

The chain is built from TRBV5-1 and TRBJ2-7; the D is unclear. This CDR3 has 13 amino acids. Germline V CDR1 and CDR2: SGHRS, YFSETQ. V was clipped by 3 bases and J by 5 bases, with 12 bases between them. CDR3: CASSSPPTNEQYF. DNA for the CDR3: TGCGCCAGCAGCTCCCCCCCCACGAACGAGCAGTACTTC.

As for this clonotype: The CDR3 carries no conserved terminal phenylalanine or tryptophan, so it likely arises from a read error. The chain has TRBV14 and TRBJ1-4, with TRBD1 as a possible D gene (6 bases). CDR1 is SGHDN, CDR2 FVKESK, per germline. The CDR3 extends over 16 amino acids. V lost 1 base and J 8 bases, leaving 17 bases between the germline ends. The CDR3: CASSQALLGAKEKLFL. CDR3 in DNA: TGTGCCAGCAGCCAAGCCCTTCTGGGGGCGAAAGAAAAACTGTTTTTG.

The genes are TRBV7-8 and TRBJ1-5; D uncertain. V shed 8 bases and J shed 4 bases, with 12 bases lying between them. CDR1 is SGHVS, CDR2 FQNEAQ, per germline. This CDR3 comprises 13 residues. CDR3 coding DNA: TGTGCCAGCTCCTTTTCGCCAAATCAGCCCCAGCATTTT. The encoded protein is CASSFSPNQPQHF.

The table lists this clonotype with a few counts. This chain uses TRBV4-3 with TRBJ2-3; 10 bases align to TRBD2. CDR3 length: 18 residues. After removal of 1 base from V and 3 bases from J, the junction contained 10 bases not matched to a gene. Germline V gives CDR1 LGHNA, CDR2 YSLEER. The chain's CDR3 is CASSQVSVAGGGTDTQYF. As DNA, the CDR3 is TGCGCCAGCAGCCAAGTATCCGTAGCGGGAGGAGGAACAGATACGCAGTATTTT.

The genes are TRBV5-1 and TRBJ1-1; the D gene is possibly TRBD1 (5 bases). The V end was cut by 5 bases, the J end by 3 bases, with 14 bases between. The CDR3 is made up of 14 amino acids. The germline gives CDR1 SGHRS, CDR2 YFSETQ. CDR3 in amino acids: CASRKTGRDTEAFF. CDR3 nucleotides: TGCGCCAGCAGGAAGACGGGACGGGACACTGAAGCTTTCTTT.

The V call is TRBV7-9, the J call TRBJ2-1; the D gene is possibly TRBD2 (5 bases). From germline, CDR1 is SEHNR and CDR2 FQNEAQ (reference sequence). This CDR3 is 16 amino acids long. The V end was cut by 5 bases, the J end by 3 bases, with 17 bases between. The CDR3 DNA follows: TGTGCCAGCAGCCCACCCAGGACTTCTTACTACAATGAGCAGTTCTTC. This translates into CASSPPRTSYYNEQFF.

The chain has TRBV7-9 and TRBJ1-5; D is perhaps TRBD1 (6 bases). Looked up from germline, CDR1 is SEHNR and CDR2 is FQNEAQ (reference sequence). There are 15 residues in the CDR3. Deletions cut 1 base from V and 0 bases from J, with 7 bases between. In nucleotides, the CDR3 is TGTGCCAGCAGCTTAGGACAGGATAGCAATCAGCCCCAGCATTTT. Amino acid sequence: CASSLGQDSNQPQHF.

This clonotype was seen only a few times. The V and J genes are TRBV18 and TRBJ2-7, with 12 bases aligning to TRBD2. CDR1 and CDR2 (germline): KGHSH, LQKENI. The CDR3 is made up of 15 amino acids. With V trimmed by 6 bases and J by 6 bases, 9 bases remained unmatched. Here the CDR3 DNA reads TGTGCCAGCTCGCCCGGACTAGCGGGAATTGTCGAGCAGTACTTC. Amino acid sequence: CASSPGLAGIVEQYF.

CDR3 in DNA: TGCGCCAGCAGCCAGTCAGAAGAGACCCAGTACTTC. It translates to CASSQSEETQYF. The chain combines TRBV5-1 with TRBJ2-5; D remains unclear. CDR3 length: 12 amino acids. The germline CDR1 and CDR2 sequences are SGHRS and YFSETQ. Trimming removed 4 bases from V and 3 bases from J, with 7 bases in between.

The rearrangement joins TRBV24-1 to TRBJ2-6; D is unresolved. CDR1 KGHDR and CDR2 SFDVKD come from the germline V gene. This CDR3 is 14 amino acids long. With 9 bases removed from V and 3 bases from J, the gap between germline ends came to 11 bases. CDR3 in amino acids: CATGDDDGANVLTF. The CDR3 nucleotides read TGTGCCACCGGAGACGACGATGGGGCCAACGTCCTGACTTTC.

This clonotype occurred a few times. The genes are TRBV4-2 and TRBJ1-5; 8 bases fit TRBD1. Looked up from germline, CDR1 is LGHNA and CDR2 is YNFKEQ. V shed 1 base, J shed 5 bases, and the junction held 4 bases outside the gene matches. This CDR3 is 15 amino acids long. In nucleotides, the CDR3 is TGTGCCAGCAGCCAAGGACAGGGGAGCGATCAGCCCCAGCATTTT. It is translated as CASSQGQGSDQPQHF.

V usage is TRBV5-1 and J usage is TRBJ1-2, with 9 bases identical to TRBD1. Germline loops: CDR1 SGHRS, CDR2 YFSETQ. This CDR3 has 13 residues. V dropped 4 bases and J dropped 7; count of bases not matched to a gene: 5. DNA for the CDR3: TGCGCCAGCAGCGTTTCGGACAGGGGTGGCTACACCTTC. It is translated as CASSVSDRGGYTF.

This chain joins TRBV20-1 and TRBJ2-1; unclear D gene. Trimming left V 6 bases short and J 2 bases short, with 14 bases between. The length of the CDR3 is 14 residues. Looked up from germline, CDR1 is DFQATT and CDR2 is SNEGSKA (reference sequence). The CDR3 DNA sequence: TGCAGTGCCCCAGGACCGATTCCCTACAATGAGCAGTTCTTC. This sequence encodes CSAPGPIPYNEQFF.

The chain combines TRBV7-9 with TRBJ1-1; D possibly corresponds to TRBD1 (5 bases). Between the trimmed V and J ends, which lost 8 bases and 1 base, there was a span of 8 bases. Germline CDR1 reads SEHNR; CDR2 reads FQNEAQ (reference sequence). The CDR3 has 12 residues. The CDR3 protein is CASGTANTEAFF. The CDR3 DNA sequence: TGTGCCAGCGGGACGGCGAACACTGAAGCTTTCTTT.

This chain links TRBV28 with TRBJ1-6; D unresolved. The CDR3 is made up of 12 amino acids. Germline CDR1 MDHEN, CDR2 SYDVKM. Here the CDR3 DNA reads TGTGCGGCGGGTTCCTATAATTCACCCCTCCACTTT. Amino acids: CAAGSYNSPLHF.